The T cell receptor beta chain under discussion was sequenced for a study of regulatory T cells in long-lasting Graves disease. Time point noted: newly diagnosed GD, antithyroid drugs for less than 3 months. PBMC-extracted RNA yielded the TCR library. Combining iRepertoire HTBI primers with Arm-PCR of CDR3 regions, the authors built TCR beta libraries. TCRdb reprocessed the multiplex PCR reads via MiXCR and lists one record per CDR3 protein. The table shows 250,000 or so distinct CDR3 sequences, with 15% to 20% occurring only once. The germline CDR1 and CDR2 sequences are DFQATT and SNEGSKA (reference sequence). Trimming cost V 0 bases and J 0 bases, with 14 bases left between them. This CDR3 is 16 amino acids long. This clonotype has ten or more counts. The same sample was also used in a study of T cells in Graves' hyperthyroidism and ophthalmopathy. As that report states: No ophthalmopathy progression within 18 months constituted stable Graves' hyperthyroidism.

V usage is TRBV20-1 and J usage is TRBJ2-5, with D maybe TRBD2 (6 bases). The sequencing here drew on peripheral blood mononuclear cells (PBMCs), taken at new diagnosis, from a patient treated with antithyroid drugs. The receptor's source is a woman younger than 45 with Graves disease. The CDR3 region has the DNA TGCAGTGCTAGAGATGTGACTAGAGGGCACCAAGAGACCCAGTACTTC. As protein: CSARDVTRGHQETQYF.